This passage covers 27 T cell receptor beta chains from one sample sequenced in a study of Graves' ophthalmopathy and Graves' hyperthyroidism. For repertoire sequencing, the TCR beta CDR3 regions were amplified from RNA transcripts. Second-round multiplex PCR came after a first-round RT-PCR that employed HTBI primers. From the multiplex PCR reads, TCRdb called clonotypes with MiXCR, one entry per CDR3 protein. The sample shows hundreds of thousands of distinct CDR3 sequences, about 20% of them seen only once. Source material: peripheral blood. The source is a woman aged 18-30 years with stable Graves' hyperthyroidism. Some clones in this sample may be carry-over from other donors' samples.

This clonotype was observed a handful of times. This chain joins TRBV7-9 and TRBJ2-7; D gene unclear. Germline lookup yields CDR1 SEHNR and CDR2 FQNEAQ (reference sequence). There are 13 residues in the CDR3. Trimming took 0 bases from V and 3 from J, leaving 6 bases between them. The CDR3 DNA reads TGTGCCAGCAGCTTAGCACCGATCTACGAGCAGTACTTC. This translates into CASSLAPIYEQYF.

This clonotype was recorded at least ten times. This chain joins TRBV28 and TRBJ2-2; unclear D gene. The CDR3 sequence is 15 residues long. V was shortened by 5 bases and J by 9 bases, with 19 bases between the two germline ends. Germline lookup yields CDR1 MDHEN and CDR2 SYDVKM. Here the CDR3 reads CASSPPHTSFWELFF. The DNA for the CDR3 is TGTGCCAGCAGTCCCCCCCACACAAGTTTTTGGGAGCTGTTTTTT.

This clonotype came up many times. This sequence joins TRBV30 and TRBJ2-7; D uncertain. Germline lookup yields CDR1 GTSNPN and CDR2 SVGIG (reference sequence). V was trimmed by 2 bases and J by 3 bases, leaving 5 bases between them. This CDR3 region has 11 residues. CDR3 protein: CAWSRYYEQYF. CDR3 in DNA: TGTGCCTGGAGTCGGTACTACGAGCAGTACTTC.

This clonotype was counted many times. The CDR3 protein is CASSPRVLTNTEAFF. The CDR3, as DNA: TGTGCCAGCTCACCAAGGGTTTTGACGAACACTGAAGCTTTCTTT. V usage is TRBV18 and J usage is TRBJ1-1; D remains unclear. The germline V gene encodes CDR1 KGHSH and CDR2 LQKENI. CDR3 length: 15 residues. Between the trimmed V and J ends, which lost 2 bases and 1 base, there was a span of 11 bases.

V and J are TRBV2 and TRBJ2-7, with D possibly TRBD1 on 6 matching bases. Germline V lookup: CDR1 SNHLY, CDR2 FYNNEI. V lost 7 bases and J lost 2, with 21 bases in between. The CDR3 consists of 16 residues. CDR3 sequence: CASTRAGQTSPYEQYF. DNA for the CDR3: TGTGCCAGCACCCGGGCTGGACAGACCTCCCCCTACGAGCAGTACTTC.

This chain connects TRBV7-2 to TRBJ2-1; D gene unclear. Trimming stripped 1 base from V and 0 bases from J, with 10 bases between. Germline V gene lookup returns CDR1 SGHTA and CDR2 FQGNSA. The CDR3 is 16 amino acids. The CDR3 is CASSLVRSSSYNEQFF. The CDR3 DNA is TGTGCCAGCAGCTTAGTGAGATCAAGCTCCTACAATGAGCAGTTCTTC.

This chain uses TRBV28 with TRBJ1-5; maybe TRBD1 (5 bases). Germline-derived CDR1 and CDR2 are MDHEN and SYDVKM. V gave up 3 bases and J gave up 6 bases, with 15 bases separating them. The CDR3 contains 15 residues. The CDR3 protein is CASSLSGGGGQPQHF. CDR3 nucleotides: TGTGCCAGCAGTTTGAGTGGCGGGGGAGGTCAGCCCCAGCATTTT.

For this clonotype: A much larger clone differs by one base, so this may be a read error. The rearrangement uses TRBV29-1 and TRBJ1-2; TRBD1 is a possible D gene (6 bases). Germline V gene lookup returns CDR1 SQVTM and CDR2 ANQGSEA. CDR3 length equals 12 residues. V lost 6 bases and J lost 3, with 11 bases in between. The CDR3 DNA is TGCAGCGTCGACAGGCACGACTATGGCTACACCTTC. It is translated as CSVDRHDYGYTF.

The chain has TRBV5-1 and TRBJ2-5; 7 bases line up with TRBD1. Germline-derived CDR1 and CDR2 are SGHRS and YFSETQ. Unmatched junction bases numbered 9, after V lost 4 bases and J lost 3 bases. CDR3 size: 15 residues. CDR3 region: CASSLGTVQEETQYF. The CDR3 region has the DNA TGCGCCAGCAGCCTTGGGACAGTCCAGGAAGAGACCCAGTACTTC.

This clonotype showed up many times. CDR3 nucleotide sequence: TGCGCCAGCAGCCAGGACATGAGCTCTGGAAACACCATATATTTT. This translates into CASSQDMSSGNTIYF. The rearrangement links TRBV4-1 to TRBJ1-3, with D tentatively TRBD1 (5 bases). Germline V gene lookup returns CDR1 MGHRA and CDR2 YSYEKL. Deletions cut 3 bases from V and 0 bases from J, with 9 bases between. The CDR3 is made up of 15 amino acids.

The rearrangement uses TRBV6-5 and TRBJ1-2; 8 bases line up with TRBD1. Germline CDR1 MNHEY, CDR2 SVGAGI. The CDR3 has 12 residues. J was trimmed by 8 bases and V by 4 bases; bases with no gene match: 3. As DNA, the CDR3 is TGTGCCAGCAGTTCAGGGGGCCGGGGCTACACCTTC. Residues: CASSSGGRGYTF.

This clonotype showed up many times. V and J are TRBV11-3 and TRBJ1-3; D is possibly TRBD1 (5 bases). V was pared by 1 base and J by 2 bases, with 15 bases between. CDR3 size: 17 residues. Germline V gene lookup returns CDR1 SGHNT and CDR2 YENEEA. The CDR3 is CASSLGGPGTTGNTIYF. The CDR3 DNA reads as TGTGCCAGCAGCTTAGGCGGTCCGGGGACGACTGGAAACACCATATATTTT.

At least ten counts were recorded for this clonotype. The J gene is TRBJ1-1, the V gene TRBV20-1; maybe TRBD1 (6 bases). The germline gives CDR1 DFQATT, CDR2 SNEGSKA (reference sequence). V lost 3 bases, J lost 3 bases, and 14 bases lay in between. The CDR3 consists of 14 residues. The chain's CDR3 is CSARRGNAHTEAFF. For the CDR3, the DNA is TGCAGTGCTAGGAGGGGGAATGCGCACACTGAAGCTTTCTTT.

This clonotype was counted at least ten times. The chain carries TRBV27 and TRBJ1-1; TRBD1 agrees at 7 bases. CDR1 and CDR2 (germline): MNHEY, SMNVEV (reference sequence). This CDR3 has 16 amino acids. J gave up 0 bases and V 5 bases, and 9 bases lay outside the gene matches. The CDR3 bases are TGTGCCAGCAGTCCCCGACGGACAGGCGTGAACACTGAAGCTTTCTTT. The encoded protein is CASSPRRTGVNTEAFF.

The chain uses TRBV19 and TRBJ2-2, with a tentative D call TRBD1 (6 bases). V was clipped by 6 bases and J by 0 bases, with 20 bases between them. The CDR3 has 18 amino acids. Germline values: CDR1 LNHDA, CDR2 SQIVND (reference sequence). DNA of the CDR3: TGTGCCAGTAGCCGGGTAGGCAGGGGACCCCCGAACACCGGGGAGCTGTTTTTT. Amino acids: CASSRVGRGPPNTGELFF.

At least ten counts were recorded for this clonotype. The junction differs from germline at one of its ends, possibly a read error. CDR3: CASSYRGSQETKYF. As DNA, the CDR3 is TGTGCCAGCAGTTACCGAGGGAGCCAAGAGACCAAGTACTTC. The gene calls are TRBV6-5 and TRBJ2-5; a weak D match, TRBD2 (5 bases). The CDR3 has 14 residues. The germline CDR1 and CDR2 sequences are MNHEY and SVGAGI.

This clonotype was detected many times. This chain uses TRBV20-1 with TRBJ2-5; weak D call: TRBD1 (5 bases). The CDR3 has 14 amino acids. The germline V gene has CDR1 DFQATT and CDR2 SNEGSKA (reference sequence). Deletions cut 2 bases from V and 4 bases from J, with 14 bases between. The CDR3 reads CSARLVRQLETQYF. The CDR3 region has the DNA TGCAGTGCTAGACTCGTAAGACAGCTAGAGACCCAGTACTTC.

This clonotype was found many times. The rearrangement uses TRBV28 and TRBJ2-5; 9 bases align to TRBD2. V lost 4 bases to trimming and J lost 5 bases; unmatched junction nucleotides: 14. Looked up from germline, CDR1 is MDHEN and CDR2 is SYDVKM. This CDR3 has 17 residues. Here the CDR3 DNA reads TGTGCCAGCAGTTCCTCAAGGGGCGGGAGGGCCCGTGAGACCCAGTACTTC. Protein product: CASSSSRGGRARETQYF.

This clonotype appeared a few times. The chain employs TRBV28 and TRBJ1-2, with 8 bases lining up with TRBD1. V was pared by 1 base and J by 4 bases, with 8 bases of the junction left unmatched. Germline lookup yields CDR1 MDHEN and CDR2 SYDVKM. The CDR3 totals 16 residues. CDR3 coding DNA: TGTGCCAGCAGTTTATTAGGGACAGGAAAGATCTATGGCTACACCTTC. Protein sequence: CASSLLGTGKIYGYTF.

V gene TRBV28 combines with J gene TRBJ1-2, with 7 bases aligning to TRBD1. Germline V gene lookup returns CDR1 MDHEN and CDR2 SYDVKM. The CDR3 has 17 amino acids. V lost 1 base to trimming and J lost 3 bases; unmatched junction nucleotides: 11. The CDR3 region is CASSLSYGTDIYYGYTF. The CDR3 region has the DNA TGTGCCAGCAGTTTATCCTACGGGACAGATATATACTATGGCTACACCTTC.

Ten or more counts support this clonotype. The chain couples TRBV11-1 to TRBJ2-7; 7 positions agree with TRBD2. Germline V CDR1 and CDR2: SGHAT, FQDESV (reference sequence). V shed 2 bases and J 0 bases; nucleotides not matched to a gene: 7. This CDR3 has 16 residues. The CDR3 reads CASSLPAGPISYEQYF. CDR3 coding DNA: TGTGCCAGCAGCTTACCAGCGGGGCCTATCTCCTACGAGCAGTACTTC.

The chain combines TRBV11-2 with TRBJ2-5, with TRBD2 matching 9 bases. From germline, CDR1 is SGHAT and CDR2 FQNNGV. V lost 5 bases, J lost 5 bases, and 6 bases stayed unmatched. There are 14 residues in the CDR3. Here the CDR3 DNA reads TGTGCCAGCAGCGTAGCGGGAGTCGTGGAGACCCAGTACTTC. Its translation: CASSVAGVVETQYF. The variable domain in full, with the rest retrieved from reference TRBV11-2 and TRBJ2-5, is EAGVAQSPRYKIIEKRQSVAFWCNPISGHATLYWYQQILGQGPKLLIQFQNNGVVDDSQLPKDRFSAERLKGVDSTLKIQPAKLEDSAVYLCASSVAGVVETQYFGPGTRLLVL.

There are many counts of this clonotype. The chain combines TRBV12-3 or TRBV12-4 with TRBJ1-6, with 11 bases aligning to TRBD1. There are 14 residues in the CDR3. The V and J ends lost 7 bases and 9 bases, in that order; junction bases with no gene match: 5. CDR3 loop: CASTPGTGGSPLHF. CDR3 nucleotide sequence: TGTGCCAGCACTCCCGGGACAGGGGGTTCACCCCTCCACTTT.

About this clonotype: This may come from a read error, since a much larger clone is one base off. The genes are TRBV6-2 or TRBV6-3 and TRBJ1-1, with D unclear. V gave up 2 bases and J gave up 6 bases, with 10 bases separating them. The CDR3 has 13 residues. From germline, CDR1 is MNHEY and CDR2 SVGEGT. CDR3 residues: CASSYARVAEAFF. CDR3 in DNA: TGTGCCAGCAGTTACGCCAGAGTCGCTGAAGCTTTCTTT.

This clonotype was recorded many times. The chain recombines TRBV7-9 with TRBJ1-6; D not certain. Germline V gene data show CDR1 as SEHNR and CDR2 as FQNEAQ (reference sequence). The CDR3 contains 13 residues. V was shortened by 4 bases and J by 4 bases, with 5 bases between the two germline ends. CDR3 amino acids: CASSSLYNSPLHF. CDR3 sequence (DNA): TGTGCCAGCAGCTCGCTGTATAATTCACCCCTCCACTTT.

This clonotype was observed at least ten times. The chain recombines TRBV5-1 with TRBJ2-2; 9 bases fit TRBD2. V was pared by 4 bases and J by 5 bases, with 6 bases of the junction left unmatched. Germline CDR1 and CDR2: SGHRS and YFSETQ. The CDR3 has 15 amino acids. CDR3: CASSPAGGPTGELFF. The CDR3 DNA is TGCGCCAGCAGCCCCGCGGGGGGGCCTACCGGGGAGCTGTTTTTT.

Many counts were recorded for this clonotype. V and J are TRBV6-2 or TRBV6-3 and TRBJ1-2; D not certain. The CDR3 covers 14 residues. Per the germline V gene, CDR1 is MNHEY and CDR2 is SVGEGT. The ends were cut back, 0 bases at V and 6 bases at J, with 11 bases in the middle. The CDR3 region has the DNA TGTGCCAGCAGTTACTCGAATCTGAGGAATGGCTACACCTTC. Translating it yields CASSYSNLRNGYTF.